The following is a T cell receptor beta chain sequence with its context. Its matching antigen is unknown. Germline-derived CDR1 and CDR2 are MNHEY and SVGAGI. CDR3 length equals 13 residues. V shed 7 bases and J shed 5 bases, with 14 bases lying between them. Use of 60 Vbeta and 13 Jbeta primers characterized the PCR. The data were produced by immunoSEQ multiplex PCR, yet TCRdb's version contains in-frame clones alone and is incomplete. The sample yields around 200,000 clones, about four fifths seen once. This record belongs to a study of cytomegalovirus exposure and HLA in healthy donors. Overall study results and limits: In an earlier analysis, productive rearrangement rates for most beta V segments clustered near 87% or 30%.

The sample comprised PBMCs. The V gene is TRBV6-5, the J gene TRBJ1-1; TRBD1 is a possible D gene (6 bases). This sequence originates from a middle-aged man in good health and CMV-seronegative. In nucleotides, the CDR3 is TGTGCCAGCAACCCCACAGGGCGGACTGAAGCTTTCTTT. Translated, it gives CASNPTGRTEAFF.